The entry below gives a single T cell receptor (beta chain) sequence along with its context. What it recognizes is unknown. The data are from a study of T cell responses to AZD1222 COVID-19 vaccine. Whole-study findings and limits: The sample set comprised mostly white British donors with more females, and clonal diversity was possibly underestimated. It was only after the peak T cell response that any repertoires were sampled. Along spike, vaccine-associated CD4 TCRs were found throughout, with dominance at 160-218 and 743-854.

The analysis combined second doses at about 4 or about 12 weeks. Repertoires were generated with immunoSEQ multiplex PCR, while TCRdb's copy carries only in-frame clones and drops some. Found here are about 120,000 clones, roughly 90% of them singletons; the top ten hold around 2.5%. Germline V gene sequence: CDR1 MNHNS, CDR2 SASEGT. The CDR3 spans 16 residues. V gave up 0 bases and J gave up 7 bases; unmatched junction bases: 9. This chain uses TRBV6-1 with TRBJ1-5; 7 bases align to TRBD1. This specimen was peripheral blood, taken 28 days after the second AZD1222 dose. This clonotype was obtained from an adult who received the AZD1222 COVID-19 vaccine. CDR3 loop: CASSEAGTAPPQPQHF. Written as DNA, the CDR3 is TGTGCCAGCAGTGAAGCCGGGACAGCCCCCCCGCAGCCCCAGCATTTT.